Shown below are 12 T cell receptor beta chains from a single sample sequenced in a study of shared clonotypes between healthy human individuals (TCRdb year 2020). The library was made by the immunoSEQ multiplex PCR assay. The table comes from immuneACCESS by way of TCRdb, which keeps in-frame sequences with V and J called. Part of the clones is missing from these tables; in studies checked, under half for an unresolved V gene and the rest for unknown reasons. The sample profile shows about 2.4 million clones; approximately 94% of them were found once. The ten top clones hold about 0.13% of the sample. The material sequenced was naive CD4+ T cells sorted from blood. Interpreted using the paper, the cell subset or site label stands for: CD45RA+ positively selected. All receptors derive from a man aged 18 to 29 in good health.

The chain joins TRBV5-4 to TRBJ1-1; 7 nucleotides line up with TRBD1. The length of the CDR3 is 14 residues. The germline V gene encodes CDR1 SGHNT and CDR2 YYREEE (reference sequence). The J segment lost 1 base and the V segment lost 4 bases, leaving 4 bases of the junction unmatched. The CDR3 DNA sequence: TGTGCCAGCAGCATAGACAGGGCGAACACTGAAGCTTTCTTT. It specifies CASSIDRANTEAFF.

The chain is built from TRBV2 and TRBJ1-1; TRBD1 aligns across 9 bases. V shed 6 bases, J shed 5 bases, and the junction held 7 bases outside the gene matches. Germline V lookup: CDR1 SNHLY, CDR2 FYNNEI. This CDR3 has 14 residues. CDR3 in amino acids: CASRAQGARTEAFF. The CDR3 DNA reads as TGTGCCAGCAGAGCACAGGGGGCAAGGACTGAAGCTTTCTTT.

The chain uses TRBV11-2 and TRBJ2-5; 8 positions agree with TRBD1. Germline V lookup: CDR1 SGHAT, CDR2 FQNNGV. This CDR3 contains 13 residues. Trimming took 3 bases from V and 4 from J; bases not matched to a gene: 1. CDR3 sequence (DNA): TGTGCCAGCAGCTTTGGGACAGGAGAGACCCAGTACTTC. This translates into CASSFGTGETQYF.

The CDR3: CASTAGGQGVHEQYF. The DNA of the CDR3 is TGTGCCAGCACCGCCGGGGGGCAGGGTGTCCACGAGCAGTACTTC. The rearrangement uses TRBV6-5 and TRBJ2-7; D is perhaps TRBD2 (7 bases). The germline V and J ends were trimmed by 7 bases and 5 bases, with 21 bases remaining between them. This CDR3 region has 15 residues. Germline-derived CDR1 and CDR2 are MNHEY and SVGAGI.

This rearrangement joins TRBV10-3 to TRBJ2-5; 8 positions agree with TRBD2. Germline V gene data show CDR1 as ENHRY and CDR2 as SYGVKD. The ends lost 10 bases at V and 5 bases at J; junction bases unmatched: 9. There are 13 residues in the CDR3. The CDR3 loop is CATSRTSIETQYF. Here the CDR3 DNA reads TGTGCCACCTCCCGGACTAGCATTGAGACCCAGTACTTC.

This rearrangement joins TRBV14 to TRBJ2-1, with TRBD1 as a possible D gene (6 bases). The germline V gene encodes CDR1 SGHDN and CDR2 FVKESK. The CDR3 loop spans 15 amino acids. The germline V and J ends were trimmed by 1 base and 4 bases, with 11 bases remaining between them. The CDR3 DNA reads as TGTGCCAGCAGCCAAGCCGGGACACGTTACAATGAGCAGTTCTTC. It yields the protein CASSQAGTRYNEQFF.

The CDR3 reads CAWGTLNPRAPLGNTEAFF. The DNA of the CDR3 is TGTGCCTGGGGTACCCTGAACCCCCGCGCCCCGCTGGGGAACACTGAAGCTTTCTTT. The chain combines TRBV30 with TRBJ1-1; no reliable D call. The CDR3 spans 19 residues. V was shortened by 5 bases and J by 1 base, with 29 bases between the two germline ends. From germline, CDR1 is GTSNPN and CDR2 SVGIG (reference sequence).

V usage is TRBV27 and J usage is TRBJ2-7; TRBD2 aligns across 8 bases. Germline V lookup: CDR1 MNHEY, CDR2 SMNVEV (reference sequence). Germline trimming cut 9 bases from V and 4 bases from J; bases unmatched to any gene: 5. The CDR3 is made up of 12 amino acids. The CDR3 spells CARSGSEYEQYF. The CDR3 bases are TGTGCCAGGAGCGGGAGCGAGTACGAGCAGTACTTC.

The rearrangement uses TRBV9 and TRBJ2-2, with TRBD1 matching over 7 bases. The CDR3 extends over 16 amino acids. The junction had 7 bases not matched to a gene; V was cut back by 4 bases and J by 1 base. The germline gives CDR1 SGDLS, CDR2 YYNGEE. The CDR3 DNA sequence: TGTGCCAGCAGCATACCTTGGACAGGGAACACCGGGGAGCTGTTTTTT. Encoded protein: CASSIPWTGNTGELFF.

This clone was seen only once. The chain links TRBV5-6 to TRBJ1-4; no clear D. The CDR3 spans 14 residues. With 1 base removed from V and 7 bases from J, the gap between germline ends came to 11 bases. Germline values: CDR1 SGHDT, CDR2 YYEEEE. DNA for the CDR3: TGTGCCAGCAGCTTGTATTCAGCCACTGAAAAACTGTTTTTT. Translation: CASSLYSATEKLFF.

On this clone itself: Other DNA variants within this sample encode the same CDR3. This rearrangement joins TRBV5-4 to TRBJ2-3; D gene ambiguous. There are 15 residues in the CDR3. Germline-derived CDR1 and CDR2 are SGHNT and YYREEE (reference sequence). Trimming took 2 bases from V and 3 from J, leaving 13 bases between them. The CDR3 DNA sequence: TGTGCCAGCAGCTTAGAAGGGCGGACGACAGATACGCAGTATTTT. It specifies CASSLEGRTTDTQYF.

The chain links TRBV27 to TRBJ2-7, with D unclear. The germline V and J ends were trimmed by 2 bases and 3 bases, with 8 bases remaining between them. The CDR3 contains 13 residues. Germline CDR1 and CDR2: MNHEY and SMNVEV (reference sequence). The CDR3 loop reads CASSLEPYYEQYF. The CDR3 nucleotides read TGTGCCAGCAGTTTAGAGCCATACTACGAGCAGTACTTC.